This TCR beta chain comes out of a study of blood T cell repertoires in COVID-19. Germline V gene lookup returns CDR1 SSHAT and CDR2 FNYEAQ (reference sequence). CDR3 length: 15 amino acids. The V segment lost 5 bases and the J segment 2 bases; nucleotides outside the gene matches: 3. Per the original methods: Amplification of reference gene primers was used by the study to estimate nucleated cell counts. TCRdb's table, derived via immunoSEQ multiplex PCR, lists solely in-frame clones and lacks some. From that table come the V and J calls and clone size; the DNA was used to work out D and trimming. This sample yields approximately 210,000 clones, of which roughly 90% are seen a single time; less than 2% belongs to the top ten.

This sequence originates from a man between 65 and 79 years old with acute or convalescent COVID-19. The specimen was peripheral blood. This chain connects TRBV7-7 to TRBJ2-1; 10 bases match TRBD2. CDR3: CASSEGLATYNEQFF. The CDR3 DNA reads as TGTGCCAGCAGCGAGGGACTAGCGACCTACAATGAGCAGTTCTTC. Looking up the rest from reference TRBV7-7 and TRBJ2-1 gives the full variable domain: GAGVSQSPRYKVTKRGQDVTLRCDPISSHATLYWYQQALGQGPEFLTYFNYEAQPDKSGLPSDRFSAERPEGSISTLTIQRTEQRDSAMYRCASSEGLATYNEQFFGPGTRLTVL.